One TCR beta chain is described in this entry. The antigen is unknown. The PCR was carried out with 60 Vbeta primers and 13 Jbeta primers. Using immunoSEQ multiplex PCR, the repertoire was profiled, and TCRdb retains in-frame clones only, with some absent. The data contain some 150,000 clones, 75% to 90% of them singletons. The CDR3 extends over 16 amino acids. Deletions cut 0 bases from V and 4 bases from J, with 10 bases between. CDR1 and CDR2 from the germline V gene are LNHNV and YYDKDF (reference sequence). The sample comes from a study of cytomegalovirus exposure and HLA in healthy donors. General study points: Cytomegalovirus status, reportedly, was diagnosed with high specificity and sensitivity by the classifier.

The chain uses TRBV15 and TRBJ1-6; TRBD1 might be the D (5 bases). This receptor was identified in a man aged 25 to 45 in good health and CMV-seronegative. The sample was PBMCs. The CDR3 loop reads CATSRDRGQYNSPLHF. CDR3 sequence (DNA): TGTGCCACCAGCAGAGATAGGGGCCAATATAATTCACCCCTCCACTTT.